The clone carrying this T cell receptor (beta chain) was observed once. Authors' data handling: By means of reference gene primer amplification, nucleated cell counts were estimated. This table comes from immunoSEQ multiplex PCR, and its TCRdb copy is limited to in-frame clones, with some not included. The D gene and trimming were derived from the DNA, and the V and J assignments and clone size from that table. The sample has about 200,000 clones, 82% seen once. The data originate from a study of blood T cell repertoires in COVID-19. Across the study: Collection of acute and convalescent COVID-19 samples took place in the United States, Italy and Spain. Sources were T cells, B-cell-depleted T cells, or PBMCs; the material itself was cDNA or gDNA.

The germline gives CDR1 PRHDT, CDR2 FYEKMQ (reference sequence). The CDR3 sequence is 17 residues long. V shed 5 bases, J shed 4 bases, and the junction held 14 bases outside the gene matches. Sequencing used peripheral blood. This TCR was recovered from a human donor with acute or convalescent COVID-19. The donor label of this sample is uncertain. J is TRBJ2-7 and V is TRBV13; 10 nucleotides align to TRBD2. CDR3 residues: CASSPYGGAGGTYEQYF. The CDR3 DNA reads as TGTGCCAGCAGCCCCTACGGAGGAGCGGGAGGGACGTACGAGCAGTACTTC.